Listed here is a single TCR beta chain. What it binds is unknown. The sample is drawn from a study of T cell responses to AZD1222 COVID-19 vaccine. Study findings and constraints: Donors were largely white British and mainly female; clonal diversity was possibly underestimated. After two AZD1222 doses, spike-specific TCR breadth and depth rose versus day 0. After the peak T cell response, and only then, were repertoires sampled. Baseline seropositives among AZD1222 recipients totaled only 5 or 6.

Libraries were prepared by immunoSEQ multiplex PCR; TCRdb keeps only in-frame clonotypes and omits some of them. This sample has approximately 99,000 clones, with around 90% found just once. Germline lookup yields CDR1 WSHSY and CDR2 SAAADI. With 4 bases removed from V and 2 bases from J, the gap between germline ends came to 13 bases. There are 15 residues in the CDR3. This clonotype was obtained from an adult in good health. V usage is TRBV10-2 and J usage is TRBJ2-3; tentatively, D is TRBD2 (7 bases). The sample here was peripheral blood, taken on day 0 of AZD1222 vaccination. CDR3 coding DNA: TGCGCCAGCAGTGTGGCGGGGGCCCTCACAGATACGCAGTATTTT. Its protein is CASSVAGALTDTQYF.